A single sample is the source of the 18 T cell receptor beta chains below, sequenced in a study of blood T cell repertoires in COVID-19. Here immunoSEQ multiplex PCR was the method, and the copy in TCRdb shows in-frame clones only, minus some. The sample lists over 100,000 clones, 85% to 90% occurring once. The sample was peripheral blood. The receptors here all came from a human donor with acute or convalescent COVID-19. The donor label of this sample is uncertain.

The chain is built from TRBV12-3 or TRBV12-4 and TRBJ1-6; D unclear. V gave up 10 bases and J gave up 0 bases, with 7 bases separating them. CDR3 size: 13 residues. The CDR3 bases are TGTGCCACCGGGAGCTCCTATAATTCACCCCTCCACTTT. Translated: CATGSSYNSPLHF.

This chain connects TRBV30 to TRBJ2-1; 7 nucleotides line up with TRBD2. Germline values: CDR1 GTSNPN, CDR2 SVGIG (reference sequence). This CDR3 comprises 11 residues. V was pared by 3 bases and J by 9 bases, with 2 bases of the junction left unmatched. The CDR3 is CAWSREGEQFF. The CDR3 coding sequence is TGTGCCTGGAGCAGGGAGGGTGAGCAGTTCTTC.

The chain joins TRBV12-3 or TRBV12-4 to TRBJ1-2; D not certain. Trimming took 3 bases from V and 4 from J, leaving 6 bases between them. The CDR3 extends over 12 amino acids. This chain's CDR3 is CASSFGGYGYTF. The CDR3 bases are TGTGCCAGCAGTTTCGGTGGCTATGGCTACACCTTC.

The chain is built from TRBV30 and TRBJ1-6; 9 nucleotides agree with TRBD1. CDR1 is GTSNPN, CDR2 SVGIG, per germline (reference sequence). Germline trimming cut 8 bases from V and 10 bases from J; bases unmatched to any gene: 9. The CDR3 covers 13 residues. CDR3 nucleotide sequence: TGTGCCCGGGGGGGACAGGGAGGATCACCCCTCCACTTT. It is translated as CARGGQGGSPLHF. The whole variable domain, filled in from reference TRBV30 and TRBJ1-6, reads SQTIHQWPATLVQPVGSPLSLECTVEGTSNPNLYWYRQAAGRGLQLLFYSVGIGQISSEVPQNLSASRPQDRQFILSSKKLLLSDSGFYLCARGGQGGSPLHFGNGTRLTVT.

This clone was recorded only once. The V gene is TRBV29-1, the J gene TRBJ1-1; 9 bases are a match to TRBD1. CDR3 length equals 12 residues. Germline values: CDR1 SQVTM, CDR2 ANQGSEA. J was trimmed by 1 base and V by 6 bases; bases with no gene match: 0. CDR3 protein: CSVGQGNTEAFF. The CDR3 nucleotides are TGCAGCGTGGGACAGGGGAACACTGAAGCTTTCTTT.

This chain links TRBV19 with TRBJ1-6; D may be TRBD1 (5 bases). Per the germline V gene, CDR1 is LNHDA and CDR2 is SQIVND (reference sequence). CDR3 length: 12 residues. Trimming stripped 10 bases from V and 5 bases from J, with 9 bases between. For the CDR3, the DNA is TGTGCCACGGGAGGGGATAATTCACCCCTCCACTTT. It is translated as CATGGDNSPLHF.

This clone was detected once. The chain has TRBV27 and TRBJ1-6, with 11 nucleotides matching TRBD1. V trimming: 6 bases; J trimming: 6 bases; junction bases outside the gene matches: 7. The germline V gene encodes CDR1 MNHEY and CDR2 SMNVEV (reference sequence). The CDR3 consists of 16 residues. CDR3 protein: CASSQLGTGGNSPLHF. In DNA, the CDR3 is TGTGCCAGCAGCCAACTCGGGACAGGGGGTAATTCACCCCTCCACTTT.

The chain uses TRBV30 and TRBJ2-7; no clear D gene. The V gene's germline CDR1 is GTSNPN and CDR2 SVGIG (reference sequence). The CDR3 consists of 12 residues. The V and J ends lost 0 bases and 5 bases respectively, with 8 bases between them. In DNA, the CDR3 is TGTGCCTGGAGTGTAGAGATCAACGAGCAGTACTTC. Amino acid sequence: CAWSVEINEQYF.

This clone was seen more than once but under ten times. The V and J genes are TRBV30 and TRBJ1-5; possible D gene TRBD1, 6 bases. The CDR3 runs 13 residues. CDR1 and CDR2 (germline): GTSNPN, SVGIG (reference sequence). Trimming cost V 5 bases and J 6 bases, with 14 bases left between them. The CDR3 is CAWAYRAGQPQHF. The CDR3 DNA reads TGTGCCTGGGCTTACAGGGCTGGTCAGCCCCAGCATTTT.

This clone appeared a single time. This CDR3 is CASSPLQSDILGLYTF. CDR3 in DNA: TGTGCCAGCTCACCATTACAATCCGACATTTTGGGGCTCTACACCTTC. The chain is built from TRBV18 and TRBJ1-2, with D maybe TRBD1 (5 bases). CDR1 is KGHSH and CDR2 is LQKENI in the germline V gene. CDR3 length equals 16 residues. V was cut by 2 bases and J by 10 bases, with 23 bases left in between.

This chain links TRBV28 with TRBJ1-2, with 8 bases lining up with TRBD1. This CDR3 has 15 amino acids. The germline V gene has CDR1 MDHEN and CDR2 SYDVKM. V lost 4 bases and J lost 2; bases outside the gene matches: 6. In nucleotides, the CDR3 is TGTGCCAGCAGTTACCTAAGGACAGGGAACTATGGCTACACCTTC. Its translation is CASSYLRTGNYGYTF.

In DNA form, the CDR3 reads TGTGCCAGCAGCTTGGCTAGCGGGAGTCAGGCAGATACGCAGTATTTT. Protein product: CASSLASGSQADTQYF. The rearrangement uses TRBV7-2 and TRBJ2-3, with 10 bases fitting TRBD2. V lost 3 bases, J lost 4 bases, and 7 bases stayed unmatched. This CDR3 region has 16 residues. CDR1 is SGHTA, CDR2 FQGNSA, per germline. Supplemented by reference TRBV7-2 and TRBJ2-3, the full variable domain reads GAGVSQSPSNKVTEKGKDVELRCDPISGHTALYWYRQSLGQGLEFLIYFQGNSAPDKSGLPSDRFSAERTGGSVSTLTIQRTQQEDSAVYLCASSLASGSQADTQYFGPGTRLTVL.

This clone came up once. This chain uses TRBV11-2 with TRBJ2-5; no reliable D call. Trimming took 5 bases from V and 0 from J, leaving 7 bases between them. The CDR3 extends over 13 amino acids. Germline V CDR1 and CDR2: SGHAT, FQNNGV. The CDR3 bases are TGTGCCAGCAGCCCCTCTAACCAAGAGACCCAGTACTTC. As protein: CASSPSNQETQYF. The whole variable domain, filled in from reference TRBV11-2 and TRBJ2-5, reads EAGVAQSPRYKIIEKRQSVAFWCNPISGHATLYWYQQILGQGPKLLIQFQNNGVVDDSQLPKDRFSAERLKGVDSTLKIQPAKLEDSAVYLCASSPSNQETQYFGPGTRLLVL.

The chain recombines TRBV6-2 or TRBV6-3 with TRBJ2-1, with 8 positions matching TRBD1. V lost 5 bases, J lost 9 bases, and 9 bases stayed unmatched. The CDR3 has 14 residues. Germline CDR1 reads MNHEY; CDR2 reads SVGEGT. The CDR3 region has the DNA TGTGCCAGCAGTAGGACCACAGGGGGTAGTGAGCAGTTCTTC. It is translated as CASSRTTGGSEQFF.

The rearrangement links TRBV6-5 to TRBJ1-5; D unresolved. V was trimmed by 6 bases and J by 4 bases, leaving 13 bases between them. The germline CDR1 and CDR2 sequences are MNHEY and SVGAGI. The length of the CDR3 is 14 residues. In nucleotides, the CDR3 is TGTGCCAGCAGCTTACTCTTCGGGAATCAGCCCCAGCATTTT. Protein sequence: CASSLLFGNQPQHF.

The sample holds one count of this clone. The chain combines TRBV7-2 with TRBJ2-1, with 7 nucleotides matching TRBD1. The germline gives CDR1 SGHTA, CDR2 FQGNSA. The CDR3 totals 13 residues. J gave up 4 bases and V 4 bases, and 1 base lay outside the gene matches. The CDR3 bases are TGTGCCAGCAGCTCGACAGGGTACAATGAGCAGTTCTTC. Its protein is CASSSTGYNEQFF. The full variable domain, with the rest looked up from reference TRBV7-2 and TRBJ2-1, is GAGVSQSPSNKVTEKGKDVELRCDPISGHTALYWYRQSLGQGLEFLIYFQGNSAPDKSGLPSDRFSAERTGGSVSTLTIQRTQQEDSAVYLCASSSTGYNEQFFGPGTRLTVL.

The rearrangement links TRBV15 to TRBJ1-2; D gene unclear. The CDR3 has 13 residues. CDR1 and CDR2 from the germline V gene are LNHNV and YYDKDF (reference sequence). V lost 1 base to trimming and J lost 6 bases, with 9 bases between them. The CDR3 sequence: CATSRGNGDGYTF. The DNA of the CDR3 is TGTGCCACCAGCAGAGGAAATGGAGATGGCTACACCTTC.

The chain carries TRBV12-5 and TRBJ2-1, with D possibly TRBD2 on 5 matching bases. Germline V gene data show CDR1 as LGHNT and CDR2 as FRNRAP. V lost 7 bases to trimming and J lost 4 bases, with 14 bases between them. The CDR3 covers 14 residues. The CDR3 sequence: CASAGSFGYNEQFF. The CDR3 DNA reads as TGTGCTAGTGCTGGGAGCTTTGGGTACAATGAGCAGTTCTTC.